This T cell receptor beta chain originates from a study of blood T cell repertoires in COVID-19. Study in general: The samples span acute and convalescent COVID-19 from the United States, Italy and Spain.

Assay used: immunoSEQ multiplex PCR; TCRdb lists only in-frame clones, some missing. The repertoire holds roughly 220,000 clones, with about 79% as singletons. CDR1 is GTSNPN, CDR2 SVGIG, per germline (reference sequence). Between the trimmed V and J ends, which lost 3 bases and 0 bases, there was a span of 10 bases. This CDR3 contains 14 residues. V usage is TRBV30 and J usage is TRBJ2-3, with unresolved D. This TCR derives from a woman in her thirties or forties with acute COVID-19. The specimen sequenced was PBMCs or T cells enriched from blood (not recorded which). CDR3 bases: TGTGCCTGGAGGGCCCGACTTAGCACAGATACGCAGTATTTT. Its protein is CAWRARLSTDTQYF.